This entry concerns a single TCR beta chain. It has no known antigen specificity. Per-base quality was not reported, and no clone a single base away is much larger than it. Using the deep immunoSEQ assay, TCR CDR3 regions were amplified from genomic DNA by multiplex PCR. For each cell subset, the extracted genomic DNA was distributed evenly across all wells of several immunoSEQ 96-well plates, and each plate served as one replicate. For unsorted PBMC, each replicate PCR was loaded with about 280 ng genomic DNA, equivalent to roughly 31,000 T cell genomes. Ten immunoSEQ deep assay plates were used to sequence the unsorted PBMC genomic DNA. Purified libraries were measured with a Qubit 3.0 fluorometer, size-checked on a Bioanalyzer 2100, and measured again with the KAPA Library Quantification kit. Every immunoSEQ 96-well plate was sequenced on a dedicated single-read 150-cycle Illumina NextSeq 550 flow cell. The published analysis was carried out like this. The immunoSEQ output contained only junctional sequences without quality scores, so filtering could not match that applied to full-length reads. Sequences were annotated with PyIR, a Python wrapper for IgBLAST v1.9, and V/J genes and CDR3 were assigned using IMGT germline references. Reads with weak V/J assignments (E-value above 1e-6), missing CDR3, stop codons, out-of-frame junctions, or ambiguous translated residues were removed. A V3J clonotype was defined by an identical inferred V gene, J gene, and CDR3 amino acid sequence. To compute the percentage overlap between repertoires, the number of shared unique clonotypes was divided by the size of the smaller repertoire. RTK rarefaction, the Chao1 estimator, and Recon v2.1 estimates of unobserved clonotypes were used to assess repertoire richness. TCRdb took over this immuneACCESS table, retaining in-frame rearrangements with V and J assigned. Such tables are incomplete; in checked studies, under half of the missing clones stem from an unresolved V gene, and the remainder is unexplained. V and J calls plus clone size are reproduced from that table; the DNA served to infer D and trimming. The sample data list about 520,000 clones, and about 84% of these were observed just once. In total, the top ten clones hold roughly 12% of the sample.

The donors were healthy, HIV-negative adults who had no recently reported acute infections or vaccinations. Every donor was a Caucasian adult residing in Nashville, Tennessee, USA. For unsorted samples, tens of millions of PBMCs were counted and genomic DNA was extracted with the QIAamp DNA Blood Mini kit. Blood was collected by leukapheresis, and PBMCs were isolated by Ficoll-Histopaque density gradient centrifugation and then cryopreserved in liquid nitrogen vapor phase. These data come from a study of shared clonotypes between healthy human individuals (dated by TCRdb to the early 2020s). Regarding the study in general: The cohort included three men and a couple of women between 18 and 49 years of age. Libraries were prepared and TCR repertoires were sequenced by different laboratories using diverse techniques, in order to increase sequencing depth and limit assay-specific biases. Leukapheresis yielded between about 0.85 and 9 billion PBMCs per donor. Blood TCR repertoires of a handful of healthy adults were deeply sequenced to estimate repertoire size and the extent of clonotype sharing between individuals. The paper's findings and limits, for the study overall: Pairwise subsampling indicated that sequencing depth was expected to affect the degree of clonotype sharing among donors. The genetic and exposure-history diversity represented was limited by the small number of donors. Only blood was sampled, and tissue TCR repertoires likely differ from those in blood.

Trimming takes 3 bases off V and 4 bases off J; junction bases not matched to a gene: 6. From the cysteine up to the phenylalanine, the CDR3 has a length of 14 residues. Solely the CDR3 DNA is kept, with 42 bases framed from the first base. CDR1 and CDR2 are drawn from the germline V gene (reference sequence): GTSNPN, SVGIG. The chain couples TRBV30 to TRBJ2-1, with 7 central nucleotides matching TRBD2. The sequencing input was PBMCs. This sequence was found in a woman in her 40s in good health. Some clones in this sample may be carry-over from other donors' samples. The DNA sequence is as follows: TGTGCCTGGAGGACTAGCCTATCATACAATGAGCAGTTCTTC. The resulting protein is CAWRTSLSYNEQFF.